The clone carrying this T cell receptor beta chain was detected once. The V end lost 7 bases, the J end lost 2 bases, and 11 bases lay between the germline ends. Looked up from germline, CDR1 is SGHAT and CDR2 is FQNNGV. The CDR3 spans 14 residues. The data originate from a study of cytomegalovirus exposure and HLA in healthy donors. In the PCR, 60 Vbeta and 13 Jbeta primers were used. Using immunoSEQ multiplex PCR, the repertoire was profiled, and TCRdb retains in-frame clones only, with some absent. The sample includes approximately 100,000 clones, over 60% of them seen just once. The genes are TRBV11-2 and TRBJ2-2; TRBD1 might be the D (5 bases). The sequencing sample was made of PBMCs. The source is a woman younger than 30 in good health and CMV-seropositive. Here the CDR3 DNA reads TGTGCCAGCATCCAGGGTACAAACACCGGGGAGCTGTTTTTT. It codes for CASIQGTNTGELFF.